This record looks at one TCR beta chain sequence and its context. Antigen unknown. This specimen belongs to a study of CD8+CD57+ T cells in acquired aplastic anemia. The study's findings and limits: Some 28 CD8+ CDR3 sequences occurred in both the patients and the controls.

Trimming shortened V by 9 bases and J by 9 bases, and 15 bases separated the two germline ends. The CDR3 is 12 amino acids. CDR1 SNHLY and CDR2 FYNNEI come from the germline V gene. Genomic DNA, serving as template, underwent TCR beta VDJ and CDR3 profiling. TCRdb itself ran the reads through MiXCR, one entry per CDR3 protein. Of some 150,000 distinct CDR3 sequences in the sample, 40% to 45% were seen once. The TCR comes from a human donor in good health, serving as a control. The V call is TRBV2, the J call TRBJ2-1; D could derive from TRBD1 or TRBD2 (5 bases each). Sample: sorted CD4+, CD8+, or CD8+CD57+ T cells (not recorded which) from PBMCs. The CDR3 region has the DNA TGTGCCAGTCGGCCGGGGCGAGGTGAGCAGTTCTTC. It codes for CASRPGRGEQFF.